This T cell receptor beta chain is drawn from a study of blood T cell repertoires in COVID-19. The method was immunoSEQ multiplex PCR; TCRdb's version includes in-frame clones alone and lacks a portion of them. The sample holds 220,000 or so clones, around 91% seen once. The CDR3 totals 16 residues. The ends lost 0 bases at V and 5 bases at J; junction bases unmatched: 1. Germline V lookup: CDR1 LGHDT, CDR2 YNNKEL (reference sequence). The V and J genes are TRBV3-1 (or the pseudogene TRBV3-2) and TRBJ2-2; 12 bases match TRBD2. Source material: PBMCs or T cells enriched from blood (not recorded which). The origin of this receptor is a woman aged 18-35 years in a cohort exposed to, infected with or recovered from COVID-19 (not recorded which). The DNA for the CDR3 is TGTGCCAGCAGCCAAGAACTAGCGGGAGGAACCGGGGAGCTGTTTTTT. Translating it yields CASSQELAGGTGELFF.